The present entry profiles one TCR beta chain with its context. Random hexamers were used to reverse transcribe the RNA input (0.5 to 1 ug). Each CDR3 protein gets one entry after TCRdb re-called the immunoSEQ multiplex PCR reads with MiXCR. This table has 300,000 to 350,000 distinct CDR3 sequences, 90% to 95% appearing once. This entry comes from a study of CD8 T cells in Susac syndrome. Germline CDR1 is MNHEY and CDR2 is SMNVEV (reference sequence). The CDR3 has 14 residues. With V trimmed by 3 bases and J by 7 bases, 5 bases remained unmatched. The origin of this receptor is a human donor with multiple sclerosis. This chain links TRBV27 with TRBJ2-1; 8 nucleotides agree with TRBD2. The sample was CD4+ T cells from PBMCs. The CDR3 sequence is CASSLRGAGNEQFF. CDR3 DNA: TGTGCCAGCAGTTTGCGGGGGGCCGGGAATGAGCAGTTCTTC.